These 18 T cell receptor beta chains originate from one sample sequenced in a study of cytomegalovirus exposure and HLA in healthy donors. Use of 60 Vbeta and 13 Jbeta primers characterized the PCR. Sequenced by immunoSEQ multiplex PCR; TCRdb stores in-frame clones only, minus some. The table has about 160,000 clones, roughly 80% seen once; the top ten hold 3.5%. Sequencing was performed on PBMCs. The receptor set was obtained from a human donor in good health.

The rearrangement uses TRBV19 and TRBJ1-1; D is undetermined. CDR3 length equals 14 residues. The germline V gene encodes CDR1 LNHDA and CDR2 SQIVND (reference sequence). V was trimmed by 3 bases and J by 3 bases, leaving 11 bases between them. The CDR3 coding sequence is TGTGCCAGTAGTATGGGCCGTATCGACACTGAAGCTTTCTTT. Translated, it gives CASSMGRIDTEAFF.

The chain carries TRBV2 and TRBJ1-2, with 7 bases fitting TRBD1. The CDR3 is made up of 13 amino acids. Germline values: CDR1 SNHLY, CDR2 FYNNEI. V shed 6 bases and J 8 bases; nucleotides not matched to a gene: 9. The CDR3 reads CASSAGTVFGYTF. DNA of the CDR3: TGTGCCAGCAGCGCCGGGACAGTCTTCGGCTACACCTTC.

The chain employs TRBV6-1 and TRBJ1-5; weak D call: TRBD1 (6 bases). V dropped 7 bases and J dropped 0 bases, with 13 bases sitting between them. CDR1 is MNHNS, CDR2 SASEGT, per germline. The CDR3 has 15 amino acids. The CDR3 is CASTGRTASNQPQHF. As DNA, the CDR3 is TGTGCCAGCACCGGACGGACAGCTAGCAATCAGCCCCAGCATTTT.

In DNA, the CDR3 is TGTGCCAGCAGCGTATACCGGACTAGCTCGGGGGAGCAGTACTTC. Protein sequence: CASSVYRTSSGEQYF. V usage is TRBV5-5 and J usage is TRBJ2-7, with 8 bases that match TRBD2. Unmatched junction bases numbered 13, after V lost 4 bases and J lost 7 bases. Germline V gene sequence: CDR1 SGHKS, CDR2 YYEKEE (reference sequence). This CDR3 spans 15 amino acids. Full variable domain (outside the CDR3, taken from reference TRBV5-5 and TRBJ2-7): DAGVTQSPTHLIKTRGQQVTLRCSPISGHKSVSWYQQVLGQGPQFIFQYYEKEERGRGNFPDRFSARQFPNYSSELNVNALLLGDSALYLCASSVYRTSSGEQYFGPGTRLTVT.

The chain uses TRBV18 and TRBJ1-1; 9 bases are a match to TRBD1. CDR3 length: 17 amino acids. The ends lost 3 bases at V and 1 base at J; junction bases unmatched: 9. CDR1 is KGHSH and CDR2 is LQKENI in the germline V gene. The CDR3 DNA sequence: TGTGCCAGCTCACCCATAAAAACAGGGGGCCCGAACACTGAAGCTTTCTTT. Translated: CASSPIKTGGPNTEAFF. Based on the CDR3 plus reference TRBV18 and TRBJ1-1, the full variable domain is NAGVMQNPRHLVRRRGQEARLRCSPMKGHSHVYWYRQLPEEGLKFMVYLQKENIIDESGMPKERFSAEFPKEGPSILRIQQVVRGDSAAYFCASSPIKTGGPNTEAFFGQGTRLTVV.

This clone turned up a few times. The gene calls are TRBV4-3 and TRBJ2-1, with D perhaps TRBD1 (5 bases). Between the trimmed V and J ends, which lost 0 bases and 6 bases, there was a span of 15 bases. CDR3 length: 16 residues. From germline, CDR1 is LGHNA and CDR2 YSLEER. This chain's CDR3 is CASSQDATRVGNEQFF. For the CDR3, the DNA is TGCGCCAGCAGCCAAGATGCTACCAGGGTGGGCAATGAGCAGTTCTTC.

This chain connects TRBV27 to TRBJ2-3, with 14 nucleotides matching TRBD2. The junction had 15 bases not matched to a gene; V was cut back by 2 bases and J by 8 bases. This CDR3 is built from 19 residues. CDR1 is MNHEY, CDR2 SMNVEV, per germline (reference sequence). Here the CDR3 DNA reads TGTGCCAGCAGTTTACGGAGACCCCTTGGACTAGCGGGAGGAGGTACGCAGTATTTT. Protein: CASSLRRPLGLAGGGTQYF.

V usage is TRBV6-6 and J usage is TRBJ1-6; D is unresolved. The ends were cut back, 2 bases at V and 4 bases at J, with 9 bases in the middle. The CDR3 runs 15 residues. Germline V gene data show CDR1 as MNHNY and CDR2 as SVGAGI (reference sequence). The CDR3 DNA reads TGTGCCAGCAGTTACACCGGGGAATATAATTCACCCCTCCACTTT. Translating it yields CASSYTGEYNSPLHF.

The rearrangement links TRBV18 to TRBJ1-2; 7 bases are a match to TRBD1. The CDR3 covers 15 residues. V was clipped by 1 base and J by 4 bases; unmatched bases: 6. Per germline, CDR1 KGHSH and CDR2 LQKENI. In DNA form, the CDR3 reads TGTGCCAGCTCACCACTAGGACAGGAATCCTATGGCTACACCTTC. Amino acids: CASSPLGQESYGYTF. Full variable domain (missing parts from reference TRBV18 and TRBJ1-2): NAGVMQNPRHLVRRRGQEARLRCSPMKGHSHVYWYRQLPEEGLKFMVYLQKENIIDESGMPKERFSAEFPKEGPSILRIQQVVRGDSAAYFCASSPLGQESYGYTFGSGTRLTVV.

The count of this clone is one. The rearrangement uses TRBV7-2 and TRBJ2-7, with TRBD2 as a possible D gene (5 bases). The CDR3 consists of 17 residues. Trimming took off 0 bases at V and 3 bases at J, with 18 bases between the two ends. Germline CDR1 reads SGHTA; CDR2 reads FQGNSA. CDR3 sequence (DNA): TGTGCCAGCAGCTTAGCGCTTCTTCCGGGGAAGAACTACGAGCAGTACTTC. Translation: CASSLALLPGKNYEQYF.

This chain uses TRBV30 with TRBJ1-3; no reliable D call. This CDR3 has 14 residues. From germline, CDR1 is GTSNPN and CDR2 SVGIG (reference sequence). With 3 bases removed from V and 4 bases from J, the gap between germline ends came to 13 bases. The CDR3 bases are TGTGCCTGGAGCCTAACAGCGGGAGGAAACACCATATATTTT. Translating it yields CAWSLTAGGNTIYF.

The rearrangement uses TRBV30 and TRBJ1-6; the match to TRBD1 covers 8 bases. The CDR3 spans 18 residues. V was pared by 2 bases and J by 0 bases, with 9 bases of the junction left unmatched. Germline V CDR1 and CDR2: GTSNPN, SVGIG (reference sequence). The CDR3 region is CAWSRMRTGSSYNSPLHF. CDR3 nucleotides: TGTGCCTGGAGTAGGATGCGGACAGGGAGCTCCTATAATTCACCCCTCCACTTT.

This CDR3 reads CASSPPGGAVGYTF. The CDR3 DNA follows: TGTGCCAGCTCACCACCGGGGGGGGCTGTTGGCTACACCTTC. The rearrangement links TRBV18 to TRBJ1-2; the D gene is possibly TRBD1 (6 bases). The germline V and J ends were trimmed by 0 bases and 7 bases, with 12 bases remaining between them. The CDR3 runs to 14 residues. Germline V gene data show CDR1 as KGHSH and CDR2 as LQKENI.

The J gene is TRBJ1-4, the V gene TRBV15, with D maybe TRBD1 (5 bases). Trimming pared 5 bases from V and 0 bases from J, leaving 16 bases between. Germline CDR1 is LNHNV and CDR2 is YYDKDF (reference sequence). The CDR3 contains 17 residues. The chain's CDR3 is CATSGGGPFATNEKLFF. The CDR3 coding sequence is TGTGCCACCAGCGGGGGAGGCCCGTTTGCAACTAATGAAAAACTGTTTTTT.

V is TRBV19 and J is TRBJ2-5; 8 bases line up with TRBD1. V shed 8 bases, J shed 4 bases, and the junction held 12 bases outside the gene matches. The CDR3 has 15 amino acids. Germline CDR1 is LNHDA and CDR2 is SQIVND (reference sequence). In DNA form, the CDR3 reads TGTGCCAGTCGTAAGGGACAGGCTAGGGGAGAGACCCAGTACTTC. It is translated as CASRKGQARGETQYF.

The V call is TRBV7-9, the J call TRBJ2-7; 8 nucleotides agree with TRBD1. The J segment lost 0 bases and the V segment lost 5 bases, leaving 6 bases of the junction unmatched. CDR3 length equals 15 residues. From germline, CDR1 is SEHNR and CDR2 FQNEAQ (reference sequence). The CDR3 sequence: CASSPGTGSSYEQYF. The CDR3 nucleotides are TGTGCCAGCAGCCCGGGGACAGGCAGCTCCTACGAGCAGTACTTC.

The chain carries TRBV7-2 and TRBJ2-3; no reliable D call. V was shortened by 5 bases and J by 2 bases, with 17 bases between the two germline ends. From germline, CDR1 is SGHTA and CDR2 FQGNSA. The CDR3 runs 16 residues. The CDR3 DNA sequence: TGTGCCAGCAGCCCCCCCTCGACTGCACCCACAGATACGCAGTATTTT. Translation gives CASSPPSTAPTDTQYF.

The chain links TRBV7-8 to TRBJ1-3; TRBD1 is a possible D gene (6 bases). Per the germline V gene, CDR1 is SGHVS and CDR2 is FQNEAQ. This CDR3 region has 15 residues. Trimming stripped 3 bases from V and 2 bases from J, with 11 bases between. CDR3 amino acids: CASSLRTVPGNTIYF. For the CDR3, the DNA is TGTGCCAGCAGCTTGAGGACAGTTCCTGGAAACACCATATATTTT.